This T cell receptor beta chain was recovered during a study of cytomegalovirus exposure and HLA in healthy donors. General observations from the study: Reported results showed that the classifier diagnosed cytomegalovirus status with high specificity and sensitivity. Cytomegalovirus-associated status was assigned to 164 TCR beta chains.

Donors in the study were healthy people who gave bone marrow. Sampled while nominally healthy, donors likely had unrecorded immune exposures. This PCR relied on a set of 60 Vbeta primers and 13 Jbeta primers. Method: immunoSEQ multiplex PCR; TCRdb's copy keeps in-frame clones and lacks some. The data contain some 75,000 clones, more than 60% of them singletons. As concerns this clone: Its antigen remains unidentified.

The length of the CDR3 is 14 residues. Germline CDR1 is SEHNR and CDR2 is FQNEAQ (reference sequence). V was clipped by 6 bases and J by 5 bases; unmatched bases: 10. The material sequenced was PBMCs. This TCR was recovered from a man between 18 and 35 years old in good health and CMV-seropositive. The chain has TRBV7-9 and TRBJ2-7; 7 bases match TRBD1. The CDR3 loop reads CASSRLGTVDEQYF. In DNA form, the CDR3 reads TGTGCCAGCAGTCGACTCGGGACAGTGGACGAGCAGTACTTC.